This TCR beta chain was identified in a study of shared clonotypes between healthy human individuals. CDR3 length: 14 amino acids. Per the germline V gene, CDR1 is MDHEN and CDR2 is SYDVKM. Between the trimmed V and J ends, which lost 0 bases and 1 base, there was a span of 6 bases. Clones were read by immunoSEQ multiplex PCR, and TCRdb kept only the in-frame ones, dropping some. The profile shows 2 million to 3 million clones, roughly 93% of them singletons. This TCR was sampled from a young man in good health. Some clones in this sample may be carry-over from other donors' samples. The rearrangement joins TRBV28 to TRBJ1-1, with D possibly TRBD1 on 5 matching bases. The sample was naive CD4+ T cells from PBMCs. Subset noted: CD45RA+ positively selected. The CDR3 reads CASSLWQGNTEAFF. DNA for the CDR3: TGTGCCAGCAGTTTATGGCAGGGGAACACTGAAGCTTTCTTT.